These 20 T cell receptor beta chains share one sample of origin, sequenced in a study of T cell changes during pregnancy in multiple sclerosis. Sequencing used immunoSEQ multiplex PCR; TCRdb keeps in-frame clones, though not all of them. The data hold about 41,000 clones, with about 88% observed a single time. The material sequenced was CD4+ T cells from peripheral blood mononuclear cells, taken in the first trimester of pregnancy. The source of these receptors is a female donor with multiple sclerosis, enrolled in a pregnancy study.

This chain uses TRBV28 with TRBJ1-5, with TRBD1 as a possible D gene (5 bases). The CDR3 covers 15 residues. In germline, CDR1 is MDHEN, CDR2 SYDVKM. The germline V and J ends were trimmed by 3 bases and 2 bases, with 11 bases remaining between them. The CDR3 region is CASSFSGGGNQPQHF. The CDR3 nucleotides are TGTGCCAGCAGTTTTTCAGGAGGGGGCAATCAGCCCCAGCATTTT.

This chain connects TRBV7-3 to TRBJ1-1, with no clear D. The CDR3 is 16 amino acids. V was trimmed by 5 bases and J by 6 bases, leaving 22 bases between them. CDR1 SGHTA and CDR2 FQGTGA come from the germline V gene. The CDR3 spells CASSLHRKVGRAEAFF. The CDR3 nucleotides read TGTGCCAGCAGCCTACACCGTAAAGTGGGTCGGGCTGAAGCTTTCTTT.

CDR3 residues: CASGLVKALYEQFF. The CDR3 DNA is TGTGCTAGTGGTTTGGTAAAAGCTCTCTATGAGCAGTTCTTC. The chain combines TRBV12-5 with TRBJ2-1; D unresolved. Trimming left V 0 bases short and J 8 bases short, with 11 bases between. The germline CDR1 and CDR2 sequences are LGHNT and FRNRAP. CDR3 length: 14 amino acids.

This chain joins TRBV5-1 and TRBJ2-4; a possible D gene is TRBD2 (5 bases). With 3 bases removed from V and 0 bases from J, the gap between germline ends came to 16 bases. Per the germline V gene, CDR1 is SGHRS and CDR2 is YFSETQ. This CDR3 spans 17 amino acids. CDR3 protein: CASSSRPSGLAKNIQYF. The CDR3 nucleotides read TGCGCCAGCAGCTCGAGGCCCAGCGGACTAGCCAAAAACATTCAGTACTTC.

The CDR3 DNA is TGTGCCAGCAGTGAAGCGCTTGGCAGCACGGGAAAACTGTTTTTT. The encoded protein is CASSEALGSTGKLFF. The chain employs TRBV2 and TRBJ1-4, with no clear D. With 0 bases removed from V and 10 bases from J, the gap between germline ends came to 15 bases. This CDR3 is built from 15 residues. Germline-derived CDR1 and CDR2 are SNHLY and FYNNEI.

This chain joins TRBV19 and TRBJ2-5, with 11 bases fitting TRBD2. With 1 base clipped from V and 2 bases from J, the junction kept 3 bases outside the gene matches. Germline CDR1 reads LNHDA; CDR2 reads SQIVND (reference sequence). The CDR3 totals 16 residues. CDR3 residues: CASSIGGLAEQETQYF. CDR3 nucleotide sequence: TGTGCCAGTAGTATAGGGGGACTAGCGGAACAAGAGACCCAGTACTTC.

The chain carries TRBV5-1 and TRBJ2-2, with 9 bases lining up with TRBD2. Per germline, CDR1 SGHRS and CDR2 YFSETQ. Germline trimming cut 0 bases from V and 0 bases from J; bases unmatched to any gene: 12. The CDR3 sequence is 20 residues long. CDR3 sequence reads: CASSLAAAGGPRPNTGELFF. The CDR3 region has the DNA TGCGCCAGCAGCTTGGCCGCGGCGGGAGGGCCACGACCGAACACCGGGGAGCTGTTTTTT.

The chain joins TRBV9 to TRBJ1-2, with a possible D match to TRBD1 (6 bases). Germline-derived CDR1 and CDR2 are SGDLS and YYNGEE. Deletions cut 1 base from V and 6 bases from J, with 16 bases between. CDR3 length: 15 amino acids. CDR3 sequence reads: CASSVSPQAGDGYTF. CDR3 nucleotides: TGTGCCAGCAGCGTATCCCCTCAGGCAGGGGATGGCTACACCTTC.

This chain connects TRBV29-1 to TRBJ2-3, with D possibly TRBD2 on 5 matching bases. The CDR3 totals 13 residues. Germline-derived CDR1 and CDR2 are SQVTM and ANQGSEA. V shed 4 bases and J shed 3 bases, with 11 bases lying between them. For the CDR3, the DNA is TGCAGCGTTGGGGGAGCCGAAACAGATACGCAGTATTTT. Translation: CSVGGAETDTQYF.

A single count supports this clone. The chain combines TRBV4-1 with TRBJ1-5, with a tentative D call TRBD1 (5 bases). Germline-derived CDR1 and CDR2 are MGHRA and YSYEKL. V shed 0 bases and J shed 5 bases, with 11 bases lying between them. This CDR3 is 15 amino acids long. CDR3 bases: TGCGCCAGCAGCCAAGAAGGGGTACGGGATCAGCCCCAGCATTTT. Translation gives CASSQEGVRDQPQHF.

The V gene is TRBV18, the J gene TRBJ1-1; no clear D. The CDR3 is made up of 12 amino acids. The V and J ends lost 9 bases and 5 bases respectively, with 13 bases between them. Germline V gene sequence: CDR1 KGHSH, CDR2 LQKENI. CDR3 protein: CASSQSATEAFF. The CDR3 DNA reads TGTGCCAGTTCCCAAAGTGCGACTGAAGCTTTCTTT.

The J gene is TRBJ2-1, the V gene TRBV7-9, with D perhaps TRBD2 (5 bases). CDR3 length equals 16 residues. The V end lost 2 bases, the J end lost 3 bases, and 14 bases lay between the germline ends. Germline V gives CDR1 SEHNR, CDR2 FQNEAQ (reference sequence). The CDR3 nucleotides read TGTGCCAGCAGCTTACCCGTCGGGAAGGGCTACAATGAGCAGTTCTTC. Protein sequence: CASSLPVGKGYNEQFF.

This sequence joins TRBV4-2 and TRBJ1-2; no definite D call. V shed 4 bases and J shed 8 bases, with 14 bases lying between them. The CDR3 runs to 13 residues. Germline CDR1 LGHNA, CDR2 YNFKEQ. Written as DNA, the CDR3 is TGTGCCAGCAGCCCCGTAGATATGAAGGGCTACACCTTC. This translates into CASSPVDMKGYTF.

The CDR3 sequence is CASSPVQASYEQYF. The CDR3 DNA is TGCGCCAGCAGCCCAGTACAGGCCTCTTACGAGCAGTACTTC. The V call is TRBV4-1, the J call TRBJ2-7, with TRBD1 as a possible D gene (5 bases). Germline lookup yields CDR1 MGHRA and CDR2 YSYEKL. The CDR3 is 14 residues long. V gave up 4 bases and J gave up 4 bases, with 14 bases separating them.

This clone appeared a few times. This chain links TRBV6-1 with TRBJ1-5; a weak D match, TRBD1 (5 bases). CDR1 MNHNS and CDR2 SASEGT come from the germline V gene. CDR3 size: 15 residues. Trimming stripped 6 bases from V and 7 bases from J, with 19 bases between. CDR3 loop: CASRVAGPRGQPQHF. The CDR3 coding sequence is TGTGCCAGCAGGGTAGCAGGGCCAAGGGGCCAGCCCCAGCATTTT.

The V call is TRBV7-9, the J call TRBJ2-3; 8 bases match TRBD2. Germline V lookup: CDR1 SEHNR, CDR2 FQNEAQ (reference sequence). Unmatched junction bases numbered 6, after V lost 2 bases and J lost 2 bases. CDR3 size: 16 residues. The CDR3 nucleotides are TGTGCCAGCAGCTTAACACTAGCGGTGATCACAGATACGCAGTATTTT. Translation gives CASSLTLAVITDTQYF.

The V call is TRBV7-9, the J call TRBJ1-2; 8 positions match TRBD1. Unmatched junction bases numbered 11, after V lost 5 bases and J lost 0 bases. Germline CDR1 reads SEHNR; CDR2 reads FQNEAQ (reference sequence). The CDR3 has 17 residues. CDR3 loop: CASSHGAMTGANYGYTF. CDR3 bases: TGTGCCAGCAGCCATGGGGCGATGACAGGGGCTAACTATGGCTACACCTTC.

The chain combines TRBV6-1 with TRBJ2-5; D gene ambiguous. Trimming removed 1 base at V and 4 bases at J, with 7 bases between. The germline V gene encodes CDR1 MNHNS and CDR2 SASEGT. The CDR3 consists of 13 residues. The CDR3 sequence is CASSEVVTETQYF. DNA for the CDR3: TGTGCCAGCAGTGAAGTAGTAACAGAGACCCAGTACTTC.

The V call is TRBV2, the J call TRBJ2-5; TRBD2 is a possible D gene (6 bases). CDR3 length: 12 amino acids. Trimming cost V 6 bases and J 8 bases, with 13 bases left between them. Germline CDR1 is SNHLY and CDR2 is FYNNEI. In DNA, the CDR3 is TGTGCCAGCAGGGAACTAGCCTTTACCCAGTACTTC. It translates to CASRELAFTQYF.

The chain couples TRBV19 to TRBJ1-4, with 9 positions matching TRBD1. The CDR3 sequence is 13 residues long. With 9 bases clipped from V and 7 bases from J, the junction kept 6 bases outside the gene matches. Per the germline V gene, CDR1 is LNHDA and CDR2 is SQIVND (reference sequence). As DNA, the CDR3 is TGTGCCAGCAACCGGGACAGGGCTGAAAAACTGTTTTTT. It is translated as CASNRDRAEKLFF.